This T cell receptor beta chain was profiled in a study of T cells in Graves' hyperthyroidism and ophthalmopathy. Findings of the study overall: Blood held most thyroid clonotypes expanded above 0.001 frequency.

With regard to this clonotype: Its matching antigen is unknown.

Amplification targeted TCR beta CDR3 regions from RNA transcripts. The TCR CDR3 was amplified in a first-round RT-PCR using the HTBI primer set. TCRdb re-called the multiplex PCR reads through MiXCR, storing one row per CDR3 protein. The sample has some 700,000 distinct CDR3 sequences; around 15% are singletons. Germline CDR1 and CDR2: SGHDT and YYEEEE. The CDR3 consists of 17 residues. V shed 4 bases and J 4 bases; nucleotides not matched to a gene: 13. The gene calls are TRBV5-6 and TRBJ2-1; 8 bases line up with TRBD2. The sequence was obtained from a man over 45 with Graves' hyperthyroidism. The specimen was blood. CDR3 in DNA: TGTGCCAGCAGCCGCGGCGGGTTAGCGGGAATATACAATGAGCAGTTCTTC. Its translation is CASSRGGLAGIYNEQFF.